One and the same sample provided the 7 T cell receptor beta chains below, sequenced in a study of shared clonotypes between healthy human individuals. Sequenced by immunoSEQ multiplex PCR; TCRdb stores in-frame clones only, minus some. This table has around 1,100,000 clones, 77% appearing once. The sequencing sample was made of memory CD4+ T cells from PBMCs. The subset denotes: CD45RA-negative fraction. These receptors came from a man between 18 and 35 years old in good health. Some clones in this sample may be carry-over from other donors' samples.

This chain joins TRBV5-1 and TRBJ2-1; D is perhaps TRBD2 (5 bases). The V gene lost 4 bases and the J gene lost 2 bases, with 10 bases spanning the gap. This CDR3 has 14 residues. Germline CDR1 reads SGHRS; CDR2 reads YFSETQ. The CDR3 coding sequence is TGCGCCAGCAGCCCGGACGGGACCTACAATGAGCAGTTCTTC. Amino acid sequence: CASSPDGTYNEQFF.

This clone was recorded only once. The rearrangement links TRBV5-4 to TRBJ2-5, with TRBD1 identical over 8 bases. From germline, CDR1 is SGHNT and CDR2 YYREEE (reference sequence). The V gene end was trimmed by 4 bases and the J gene end by 2 bases; junction bases not matched to a gene: 4. This CDR3 is 14 amino acids long. The CDR3 loop reads CASSLRDRQETQYF. The DNA of the CDR3 is TGTGCCAGCAGCCTCCGGGACAGGCAAGAGACCCAGTACTTC.

This chain uses TRBV7-2 with TRBJ2-3; D gene ambiguous. From germline, CDR1 is SGHTA and CDR2 FQGNSA. The CDR3 runs 14 residues. The germline V and J ends were trimmed by 5 bases and 1 base, with 10 bases remaining between them. This chain's CDR3 is CASSPLRGTDTQYF. Here the CDR3 DNA reads TGTGCCAGCAGCCCACTTAGGGGCACAGATACGCAGTATTTT.

The chain's CDR3 is CASSPPAGGNTGELFF. The DNA of the CDR3 is TGTGCCAGCAGTCCCCCCGCGGGAGGGAACACCGGGGAGCTGTTTTTT. This chain joins TRBV27 and TRBJ2-2, with TRBD2 identical over 8 bases. The CDR3 contains 16 residues. Germline values: CDR1 MNHEY, CDR2 SMNVEV (reference sequence). The trim removed 5 bases at V and 1 base at J, leaving 6 bases unmatched.

This clone was picked up a small number of times. The chain uses TRBV6-5 and TRBJ2-3; perhaps TRBD2 as D (6 bases). CDR3 length: 14 amino acids. Looked up from germline, CDR1 is MNHEY and CDR2 is SVGAGI. Trimming removed 6 bases from V and 0 bases from J, with 10 bases in between. The CDR3 DNA reads as TGTGCCAGCAGCCCTAGCGCGAGCACAGATACGCAGTATTTT. Protein product: CASSPSASTDTQYF.

This clone was seen a few times. This chain connects TRBV6-5 to TRBJ2-1, with TRBD2 identical over 11 bases. CDR3 size: 14 residues. The trim removed 6 bases at V and 6 bases at J, leaving 4 bases unmatched. Germline CDR1 reads MNHEY; CDR2 reads SVGAGI. The CDR3 here is CASRVAGGVNEQFF. The CDR3 DNA is TGTGCCAGCAGGGTAGCGGGGGGGGTCAATGAGCAGTTCTTC.

This chain uses TRBV6-5 with TRBJ1-1, with D unresolved. Per the germline V gene, CDR1 is MNHEY and CDR2 is SVGAGI. The CDR3 length is 13 residues. Trimming shortened V by 2 bases and J by 4 bases, and 8 bases separated the two germline ends. The CDR3 sequence: CASSYSAGTEAFF. CDR3 nucleotides: TGTGCCAGCAGTTACAGTGCAGGCACTGAAGCTTTCTTT.